The next 18 T cell receptor beta chains were all read from a single sample in a study of cytomegalovirus exposure and HLA in healthy donors. Use of 60 Vbeta and 13 Jbeta primers characterized the PCR. Here immunoSEQ multiplex PCR was the method, and the copy in TCRdb shows in-frame clones only, minus some. The sample lists some 180,000 clones; around 74% were seen once. Sequenced sample: PBMCs. The receptor source for this set is a male donor in good health and CMV-seronegative.

The J gene is TRBJ2-1, the V gene TRBV21-1; the D call TRBD2 from the table was never checked on the DNA. TRBV21-1 is classified as a pseudogene. The length of the CDR3 is 16 residues. The CDR3 region is CASRERGGSSYNEQFF. The CDR3 bases are TGTGCCAGCAGGGAGCGGGGGGGCAGCTCCTACAATGAGCAGTTCTTC.

The J gene is TRBJ2-1, the V gene TRBV28; TRBD2 agrees at 14 bases. Germline assignment: CDR1 MDHEN and CDR2 SYDVKM. The CDR3 consists of 16 residues. J gave up 9 bases and V 10 bases, and 14 bases lay outside the gene matches. CDR3 nucleotides: TGTGCCACCAATGGACGACTAGCGGGAGGGCCCGGTGAGCAGTTCTTC. Amino acids: CATNGRLAGGPGEQFF.

This clone showed up just once. This sequence joins TRBV5-1 and TRBJ1-1; TRBD1 might be the D (6 bases). This CDR3 comprises 16 residues. V gave up 9 bases and J gave up 0 bases, with 21 bases separating them. Germline V gives CDR1 SGHRS, CDR2 YFSETQ. CDR3 in amino acids: CATQTGAQDMNTEAFF. The CDR3 DNA is TGCGCCACCCAGACAGGAGCACAAGATATGAACACTGAAGCTTTCTTT.

The J gene is TRBJ1-2, the V gene TRBV5-6; D is unresolved. CDR1 and CDR2 (germline): SGHDT, YYEEEE. Between the trimmed V and J ends, which lost 3 bases and 4 bases, there was a span of 10 bases. The CDR3 covers 13 residues. The CDR3 is CASSSDKTYGYTF. The CDR3 DNA follows: TGTGCCAGCAGCTCTGACAAAACCTATGGCTACACCTTC. Supplemented by reference TRBV5-6 and TRBJ1-2, the full variable domain reads DAGVTQSPTHLIKTRGQQVTLRCSPKSGHDTVSWYQQALGQGPQFIFQYYEEEERQRGNFPDRFSGHQFPNYSSELNVNALLLGDSALYLCASSSDKTYGYTFGSGTRLTVV.

The V and J genes are TRBV28 and TRBJ1-1; no firm D call. The CDR3 runs 15 residues. Germline lookup yields CDR1 MDHEN and CDR2 SYDVKM. Trimming removed 3 bases at V and 4 bases at J, with 15 bases between. The CDR3 is CASSLSGREGTEAFF. The CDR3 DNA follows: TGTGCCAGCAGTTTGTCCGGGCGGGAGGGCACTGAAGCTTTCTTT.

This sequence joins TRBV5-6 and TRBJ2-1, with 9 nucleotides matching TRBD2. The CDR3 consists of 14 residues. Germline CDR1 reads SGHDT; CDR2 reads YYEEEE. Trimming at V came to 5 bases and at J to 9 bases, leaving 9 bases not matched to a gene. CDR3 sequence: CASRLTGLAFEQFF. The DNA of the CDR3 is TGTGCCAGCAGATTGACGGGACTAGCATTTGAGCAGTTCTTC.

The chain joins TRBV6-5 to TRBJ1-5; 10 positions agree with TRBD1. The CDR3 sequence is 15 residues long. V dropped 4 bases and J dropped 3; count of bases not matched to a gene: 3. Per the germline V gene, CDR1 is MNHEY and CDR2 is SVGAGI. The CDR3 DNA sequence: TGTGCCAGCAGTTGGGGACAGGGGAACAATCAGCCCCAGCATTTT. It codes for CASSWGQGNNQPQHF.

The genes are TRBV30 and TRBJ2-5; TRBD1 is a possible D gene (6 bases). V was shortened by 5 bases and J by 3 bases, with 10 bases between the two germline ends. Per germline, CDR1 GTSNPN and CDR2 SVGIG (reference sequence). This CDR3 is 12 amino acids long. CDR3 region: CAWGYREETQYF. Here the CDR3 DNA reads TGTGCCTGGGGTTACAGGGAAGAGACCCAGTACTTC.

The rearrangement links TRBV6-5 to TRBJ1-2; tentatively, D is TRBD1 (5 bases). This CDR3 region has 13 residues. Between the trimmed V and J ends, which lost 4 bases and 8 bases, there was a span of 14 bases. Germline V CDR1 and CDR2: MNHEY, SVGAGI. For the CDR3, the DNA is TGTGCCAGCAGTTTAGCCAGGGCTAGGGGCTACACCTTC. It encodes CASSLARARGYTF.

The rearrangement links TRBV5-8 to TRBJ1-6; 9 nucleotides line up with TRBD1. The germline gives CDR1 SGHTS, CDR2 YDEGEE. With V trimmed by 3 bases and J by 9 bases, 7 bases remained unmatched. The CDR3 runs 15 residues. The DNA for the CDR3 is TGTGCCAGCAGCTCCCCGGGACAGGGCACTTCACCCCTCCACTTT. Translating gives CASSSPGQGTSPLHF.

This clone was seen just once. The rearrangement uses TRBV6-5 and TRBJ2-7; tentative D call: TRBD2 (5 bases). This CDR3 region has 15 residues. Deletions cut 2 bases from V and 2 bases from J, with 13 bases between. The germline CDR1 and CDR2 sequences are MNHEY and SVGAGI. CDR3 region: CASSYKGGLPYEQYF. The CDR3 coding sequence is TGTGCCAGCAGTTACAAAGGAGGACTTCCCTACGAGCAGTACTTC.

The CDR3 region is CASSPGTTKVETQYF. CDR3 DNA sequence: TGTGCCAGCAGCCCAGGGACAACTAAGGTTGAGACCCAGTACTTC. The gene calls are TRBV5-4 and TRBJ2-5; D possibly corresponds to TRBD1 (6 bases). The ends were cut back, 4 bases at V and 5 bases at J, with 18 bases in the middle. There are 15 residues in the CDR3. The germline gives CDR1 SGHNT, CDR2 YYREEE (reference sequence).

This chain uses TRBV30 with TRBJ2-3; the D is unclear. Trimming took off 1 base at V and 0 bases at J, with 5 bases between the two ends. The germline V gene encodes CDR1 GTSNPN and CDR2 SVGIG (reference sequence). CDR3 size: 13 residues. The CDR3 spells CAWSDTSTDTQYF. CDR3 DNA: TGTGCCTGGAGTGATACTAGCACAGATACGCAGTATTTT.

The chain carries TRBV9 and TRBJ1-5, with D possibly TRBD1 on 5 matching bases. Germline V gives CDR1 SGDLS, CDR2 YYNGEE. The CDR3 covers 14 residues. V gave up 4 bases and J gave up 4 bases, with 12 bases separating them. This CDR3 is CASSPGLQNQPQHF. The DNA of the CDR3 is TGTGCCAGCAGCCCGGGACTGCAGAATCAGCCCCAGCATTTT.

The rearrangement links TRBV9 to TRBJ2-3, with 8 bases that match TRBD1. The CDR3 consists of 16 residues. The V gene end was trimmed by 2 bases and the J gene end by 2 bases; junction bases not matched to a gene: 7. The germline CDR1 and CDR2 sequences are SGDLS and YYNGEE. DNA for the CDR3: TGTGCCAGCAGCGTGGATGGGACAGGATACACAGATACGCAGTATTTT. Its protein is CASSVDGTGYTDTQYF.

The chain couples TRBV11-2 to TRBJ2-7; D call uncertain. Germline CDR1 SGHAT, CDR2 FQNNGV. The ends were cut back, 2 bases at V and 1 base at J, with 3 bases in the middle. The CDR3 length is 12 residues. CDR3 sequence reads: CASSLRSYEQYF. CDR3 bases: TGTGCCAGCAGCTTACGGTCCTACGAGCAGTACTTC.

The V and J genes are TRBV12-5 and TRBJ2-1; maybe TRBD1 (6 bases). CDR3 length equals 15 residues. Looked up from germline, CDR1 is LGHNT and CDR2 is FRNRAP. Trimming cost V 6 bases and J 4 bases, with 16 bases left between them. The CDR3: CASGTPPQGYNEQFF. In DNA, the CDR3 is TGTGCTAGTGGAACCCCGCCACAGGGTTACAATGAGCAGTTCTTC. Using reference TRBV12-5 and TRBJ2-1 for the parts outside the CDR3, the full variable domain is DARVTQTPRHKVTEMGQEVTMRCQPILGHNTVFWYRQTMMQGLELLAYFRNRAPLDDSGMPKDRFSAEMPDATLATLKIQPSEPRDSAVYFCASGTPPQGYNEQFFGPGTRLTVL.

This rearrangement joins TRBV6-5 to TRBJ1-3, with a possible D match to TRBD1 (6 bases). The V end lost 8 bases, the J end lost 3 bases, and 11 bases lay between the germline ends. The length of the CDR3 is 13 residues. Germline values: CDR1 MNHEY, CDR2 SVGAGI. The CDR3: CASGGGFGNTIYF. DNA for the CDR3: TGTGCCAGCGGTGGGGGCTTTGGAAACACCATATATTTT.